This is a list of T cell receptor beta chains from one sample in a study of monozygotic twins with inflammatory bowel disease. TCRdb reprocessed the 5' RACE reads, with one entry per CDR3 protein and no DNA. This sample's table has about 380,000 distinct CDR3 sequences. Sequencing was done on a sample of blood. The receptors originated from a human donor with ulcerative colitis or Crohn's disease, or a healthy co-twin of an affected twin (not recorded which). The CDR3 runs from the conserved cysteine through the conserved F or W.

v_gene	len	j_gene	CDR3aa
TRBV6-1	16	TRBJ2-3	CASSVSHGGLSDTQYF
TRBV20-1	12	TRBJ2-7	CRAGGRTYEQYF
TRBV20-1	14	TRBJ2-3	CSARISGGSDTQYF
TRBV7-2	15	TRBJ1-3	CASSFSLGAGNTIYF
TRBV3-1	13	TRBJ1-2	CASSQSQGSDYTF
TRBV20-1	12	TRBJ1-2	CSARDSHYGYTF
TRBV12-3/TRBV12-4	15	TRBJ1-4	CASGRGLETNEKLFF
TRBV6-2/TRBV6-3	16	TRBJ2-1	CPSSPPRVTSYNEQFF
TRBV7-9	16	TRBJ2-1	CASSLERGGTYNEQFF
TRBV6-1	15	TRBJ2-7	CASRLLTSGGYEQYF
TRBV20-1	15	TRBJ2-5	CSAQTKGGLEETQYF
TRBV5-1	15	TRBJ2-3	CASSSRGGTTDTQYF
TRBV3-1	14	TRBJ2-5	CASSQVTGVETQYF
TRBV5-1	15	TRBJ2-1	CASSPPGQGRNEQFF
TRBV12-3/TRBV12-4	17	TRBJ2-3	CASSLPRQGGLTDTQYF
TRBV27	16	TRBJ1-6	CASSFGGTGYNSPLHF
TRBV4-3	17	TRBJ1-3	CASSQAYRESSGNTIYF
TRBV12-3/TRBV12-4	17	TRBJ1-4	CASSIFPYRADNEKLFF
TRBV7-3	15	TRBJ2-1	CASSPQRQGYNEQFF
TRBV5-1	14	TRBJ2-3	CASSPRQVADTQYF
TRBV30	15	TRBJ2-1	CAWSPSGGAGNEQFF
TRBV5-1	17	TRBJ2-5	CASSFYSSGTFQETQYF
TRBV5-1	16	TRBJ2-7	CASSWSGGLSSYEQYF
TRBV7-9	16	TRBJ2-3	CASSLGDRGYTDTQYF
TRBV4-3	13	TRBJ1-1	CASSQRGGTEAFF
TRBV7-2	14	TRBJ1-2	CASSLGVGYYGYTF
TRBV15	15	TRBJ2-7	CATSRAGRGDFEQYF
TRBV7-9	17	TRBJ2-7	CASSSGLAGGGRYEQYF
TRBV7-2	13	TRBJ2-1	CASSLELLHEQFF
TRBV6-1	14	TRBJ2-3	CASSAGVEADTQYF
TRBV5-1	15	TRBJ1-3	CASSLGQGAGNTIYF
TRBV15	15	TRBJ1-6	CATSRVAGRNSPLHF
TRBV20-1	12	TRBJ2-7	CSARDLSYEQYF
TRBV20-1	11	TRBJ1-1	CSARDNLMAFF
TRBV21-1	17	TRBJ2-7	CASSLTIPGQIFYEQYF
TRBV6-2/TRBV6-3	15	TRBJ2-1	CASRAGTGAYNEQFF
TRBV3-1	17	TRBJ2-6	CASSQLGTSSGANVLTF
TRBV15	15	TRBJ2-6	CATSRALSGANVLTF
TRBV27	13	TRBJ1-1	CASSAGQGAFTFF
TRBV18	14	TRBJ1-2	CASSTGQGSYGYTF
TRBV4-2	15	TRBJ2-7	CASSQDGGRVNEQYF
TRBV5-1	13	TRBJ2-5	CASSWKPYETQYF
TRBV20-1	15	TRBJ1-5	CSASRQGFSNQPQHF
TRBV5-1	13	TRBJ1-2	CASSLDGTYGYTF